One sample yielded the 2 T cell receptor beta chains listed below, sequenced in a study of blood T cell repertoires in COVID-19. The repertoire was sequenced with immunoSEQ multiplex PCR; TCRdb's copy has only in-frame clones and lacks some. The sample records hundreds of thousands of clones, 80% to 90% being singletons. Sequences were obtained from peripheral blood. These TCRs come from a woman aged 80 or older with active or convalescent COVID-19.

The rearrangement uses TRBV6-5 and TRBJ2-5, with D perhaps TRBD2 (5 bases). CDR1 MNHEY and CDR2 SVGAGI come from the germline V gene. With 5 bases removed from V and 1 base from J, the gap between germline ends came to 11 bases. This CDR3 region has 14 residues. This chain's CDR3 is CASSRYGVQETQYF. For the CDR3, the DNA is TGTGCCAGCAGTAGATACGGGGTCCAAGAGACCCAGTACTTC.

The chain combines TRBV7-9 with TRBJ1-1; 8 bases line up with TRBD1. Germline loops: CDR1 SEHNR, CDR2 FQNEAQ (reference sequence). CDR3 length equals 14 residues. The J segment lost 7 bases and the V segment lost 7 bases, leaving 11 bases of the junction unmatched. This chain's CDR3 is CASTGGTGTHEAFF. The DNA for the CDR3 is TGTGCCAGCACCGGCGGGACAGGAACGCATGAAGCTTTCTTT.